Each of the 2 T cell receptor beta chains below was sequenced from the same sample in a study of Tregs in tolerant kidney transplant recipients. Using immunoSEQ multiplex PCR, the repertoire was profiled, and TCRdb retains in-frame clones only, with some absent. The table includes tens of thousands of clones, 84% detected once. Material: CD4+ T cells from blood. These TCRs come from a human donor in good health.

The chain employs TRBV4-2 and TRBJ1-1; TRBD1 matches at 10 bases. The V segment lost 1 base and the J segment 5 bases; nucleotides outside the gene matches: 7. The germline V gene encodes CDR1 LGHNA and CDR2 YNFKEQ. The CDR3 has 16 residues. CDR3 sequence: CASSQGRGQGITEAFF. CDR3 coding DNA: TGTGCCAGCAGCCAAGGTCGGGGACAGGGGATTACTGAAGCTTTCTTT.

The chain combines TRBV30 with TRBJ2-2; 7 bases are a match to TRBD1. Unmatched junction bases numbered 5, after V lost 3 bases and J lost 4 bases. The CDR3 length is 14 residues. Germline CDR1 and CDR2: GTSNPN and SVGIG (reference sequence). The CDR3 loop is CAWREAGGTGELFF. The CDR3 region has the DNA TGTGCCTGGAGAGAGGCAGGGGGCACCGGGGAGCTGTTTTTT.